This record covers a single T cell receptor beta chain. Its antigen is still unknown. With V trimmed by 4 bases and J by 2 bases, 7 bases remained unmatched. The CDR3 totals 16 residues. The germline V gene has CDR1 SGHRS and CDR2 YFSETQ. The data belong to a study of beta chain features in type 1 diabetes. Study information: Sorted cells, 107,917,701 in number, were examined across all samples. Findings and caveats of the study: TCRB CDR3s from Type 1 diabetes patients were moderately but significantly shorter in all four CD4+ subsets. Individuals with type 1 diabetes displayed fewer insertions and more deletions at VDJ junctions.

Expressed TCRB transcripts got sequenced, as all isolated RNA was reverse transcribed. TCRdb's copy holds only in-frame clones and misses some; the assay was immunoSEQ multiplex PCR. The table has over 150,000 clones, over 6% seen once. Sorting based on CD45RO/CCR7/CD25/CD127/CD95/CD27 separated CD4+ naive, central memory, regulatory and stem cell-like memory cells. The genes are TRBV5-1 and TRBJ2-2, with 8 bases lining up with TRBD1. The clonotype originates from a man between 18 and 35 years old with type 1 diabetes. Sequenced material: central memory CD4+ T cells from blood. The chain's CDR3 is CASSQGAGFNTGELFF. Here the CDR3 DNA reads TGCGCCAGCAGCCAGGGGGCGGGATTCAACACCGGGGAGCTGTTTTTT.